This entry lists 5 T cell receptor beta chains sequenced from one sample in a study of blood T cell repertoires in COVID-19. Sequenced by immunoSEQ multiplex PCR; TCRdb stores in-frame clones only, minus some. The repertoire holds roughly 340,000 clones, with roughly nine tenths as singletons. The sample consisted of PBMCs or T cells enriched from blood (not recorded which). All receptors derive from a man aged 18 to 30 who had recovered from COVID-19.

The chain employs TRBV3-1 (or the pseudogene TRBV3-2) and TRBJ2-2; D possibly corresponds to TRBD2 (6 bases). This CDR3 has 14 amino acids. Germline V gene sequence: CDR1 LGHDT, CDR2 YNNKEL (reference sequence). Trimming shortened V by 4 bases and J by 6 bases, and 12 bases separated the two germline ends. CDR3 protein: CASSLSGHPGELFF. The CDR3 nucleotides read TGTGCCAGCAGCCTCAGCGGGCACCCCGGGGAGCTGTTTTTT.

The rearrangement joins TRBV11-1 to TRBJ1-6, with D unclear. V lost 5 bases, J lost 6 bases, and 11 bases lay in between. The CDR3 is 14 amino acids. Germline values: CDR1 SGHAT, CDR2 FQDESV (reference sequence). The DNA of the CDR3 is TGTGCCAGCAGCACCAGAGGTCTTAATTCACCCCTCCACTTT. This encodes CASSTRGLNSPLHF.

The chain links TRBV2 to TRBJ2-1; D is possibly TRBD2 (5 bases). The CDR3 is 14 amino acids. Trimming took 2 bases from V and 9 from J, leaving 14 bases between them. Looked up from germline, CDR1 is SNHLY and CDR2 is FYNNEI. CDR3 DNA sequence: TGTGCCAGCAGTGAAACCCAGTTAAGCGGTGAGCAGTTCTTC. Encoded protein: CASSETQLSGEQFF. Together with reference TRBV2 and TRBJ2-1, the CDR3 gives the full variable domain: EPEVTQTPSHQVTQMGQEVILRCVPISNHLYFYWYRQILGQKVEFLVSFYNNEISEKSEIFDDQFSVERPDGSNFTLKIRSTKLEDSAMYFCASSETQLSGEQFFGPGTRLTVL.

J is TRBJ2-2 and V is TRBV10-1; the match to TRBD1 covers 10 bases. Looked up from germline, CDR1 is WNHNN and CDR2 is SYGVQD (reference sequence). The CDR3 runs 16 residues. V dropped 4 bases and J dropped 1; count of bases not matched to a gene: 3. The DNA of the CDR3 is TGCGCCAGCAGTGTTGACAGGGGGCGGAACACCGGGGAGCTGTTTTTT. Its translation is CASSVDRGRNTGELFF.

The V gene is TRBV5-4, the J gene TRBJ2-4; the match to TRBD1 covers 7 bases. Germline lookup yields CDR1 SGHNT and CDR2 YYREEE (reference sequence). The CDR3 has 14 amino acids. J lost 4 bases, V lost 3 bases, and 4 bases had no gene match. The DNA for the CDR3 is TGTGCCAGCAGCTCCGGGACAGATAAAAACATTCAGTACTTC. Protein: CASSSGTDKNIQYF.